The 19 T cell receptor beta chains in this list originate from one sample, sequenced in a study of cytomegalovirus exposure and HLA in healthy donors. PCR employed 60 Vbeta and 13 Jbeta primers. Sequenced by immunoSEQ multiplex PCR; TCRdb stores in-frame clones only, minus some. This table lists over 20,000 clones. The sample taken for sequencing was PBMCs. These TCRs come from a man aged 55 to 70 in good health and CMV-seropositive.

The gene calls are TRBV6-5 and TRBJ1-2; D remains ambiguous. Germline CDR1 is MNHEY and CDR2 is SVGAGI. This CDR3 has 12 amino acids. Trimming left V 7 bases short and J 8 bases short, with 14 bases between. CDR3 in amino acids: CASTAGAWGYTF. For the CDR3, the DNA is TGTGCCAGCACCGCCGGAGCGTGGGGCTACACCTTC.

J is TRBJ2-7 and V is TRBV29-1, with 7 positions matching TRBD1. Germline V gene sequence: CDR1 SQVTM, CDR2 ANQGSEA. CDR3 length: 15 residues. V trimming: 4 bases; J trimming: 0 bases; junction bases outside the gene matches: 9. The CDR3 is CSVVRDSQSSYEQYF. CDR3 coding DNA: TGCAGCGTTGTTAGGGACAGCCAATCCTCCTACGAGCAGTACTTC.

The CDR3 DNA reads TGTGCCAGCAGTTTTACAGGGAACTATGGCTACACCTTC. It translates to CASSFTGNYGYTF. The J gene is TRBJ1-2, the V gene TRBV7-9; D perhaps matches TRBD1 (6 bases). CDR3 size: 13 residues. The germline gives CDR1 SEHNR, CDR2 FQNEAQ (reference sequence). Trimming shortened V by 6 bases and J by 2 bases, and 10 bases separated the two germline ends.

The genes are TRBV6-5 and TRBJ2-1; tentative D call: TRBD2 (5 bases). CDR1 MNHEY and CDR2 SVGAGI come from the germline V gene. Trimming removed 5 bases at V and 1 base at J, with 12 bases between. CDR3 length: 15 residues. The CDR3 DNA reads TGTGCCAGCAGTGTTTTGTGGAGGTCCTACAATGAGCAGTTCTTC. Translated, it gives CASSVLWRSYNEQFF.

The chain joins TRBV5-1 to TRBJ2-1, with D maybe TRBD1 (6 bases). Deletions cut 4 bases from V and 7 bases from J, with 21 bases between. The CDR3 sequence is 16 residues long. The germline CDR1 and CDR2 sequences are SGHRS and YFSETQ. The CDR3 is CASSLTPFYRANEQFF. In nucleotides, the CDR3 is TGCGCCAGCAGCCTTACTCCCTTTTACAGGGCGAATGAGCAGTTCTTC.

The V gene is TRBV19, the J gene TRBJ1-1; TRBD1 aligns across 9 bases. The CDR3 consists of 16 residues. Germline V gene sequence: CDR1 LNHDA, CDR2 SQIVND (reference sequence). Unmatched junction bases numbered 14, after V lost 8 bases and J lost 4 bases. CDR3 sequence reads: CASFPRTQGAGTEAFF. The CDR3 bases are TGTGCCAGTTTCCCCCGGACACAGGGGGCAGGCACTGAAGCTTTCTTT.

The rearrangement uses TRBV2 and TRBJ1-2; D not resolved. Trimming took off 3 bases at V and 1 base at J, with 3 bases between the two ends. CDR3 length equals 12 residues. In germline, CDR1 is SNHLY, CDR2 FYNNEI. This CDR3 reads CASSESNYGYTF. CDR3 sequence (DNA): TGTGCCAGCAGTGAGAGTAACTATGGCTACACCTTC.

The rearrangement joins TRBV9 to TRBJ1-5, with D perhaps TRBD1 (6 bases). This CDR3 is 15 amino acids long. The germline V gene has CDR1 SGDLS and CDR2 YYNGEE. Trimming took 4 bases from V and 1 from J, leaving 12 bases between them. The CDR3 DNA follows: TGTGCCAGCAGCTCCGGACAGTGGAGCAATCAGCCCCAGCATTTT. It codes for CASSSGQWSNQPQHF.

This rearrangement joins TRBV6-6 to TRBJ2-7, with D possibly matching TRBD2 (6 bases). V gave up 3 bases and J gave up 0 bases, with 12 bases separating them. Per germline, CDR1 MNHNY and CDR2 SVGAGI (reference sequence). This CDR3 is built from 15 residues. The CDR3 nucleotides read TGTGCCAGCAGTTATGTGGCGGGAACCTCCTACGAGCAGTACTTC. Translating it yields CASSYVAGTSYEQYF.

This chain uses TRBV18 with TRBJ2-7, with D uncertain. Trimming shortened V by 6 bases and J by 2 bases, and 11 bases separated the two germline ends. The CDR3 sequence is 13 residues long. The germline V gene encodes CDR1 KGHSH and CDR2 LQKENI. This CDR3 is CASSTAETYEQYF. The CDR3 nucleotides read TGTGCCAGCTCCACCGCGGAAACCTACGAGCAGTACTTC.

The chain is built from TRBV30 and TRBJ1-1; a weak D match, TRBD1 (5 bases). This CDR3 is 12 amino acids long. V was clipped by 5 bases and J by 5 bases, with 12 bases between them. Looked up from germline, CDR1 is GTSNPN and CDR2 is SVGIG (reference sequence). CDR3 nucleotides: TGTGCCTGGTCGGAGGGGAAGACTGAAGCTTTCTTT. Translation gives CAWSEGKTEAFF.

The chain carries TRBV10-3 and TRBJ2-1, with 7 bases identical to TRBD1. The CDR3 extends over 13 amino acids. CDR1 is ENHRY and CDR2 is SYGVKD in the germline V gene. V dropped 6 bases and J dropped 6; count of bases not matched to a gene: 5. CDR3 in DNA: TGTGCCATCAGACCAGGACAGGCCAATGAGCAGTTCTTC. This translates into CAIRPGQANEQFF.

The V call is TRBV7-8, the J call TRBJ2-6, with D tentatively TRBD1 (5 bases). Per germline, CDR1 SGHVS and CDR2 FQNEAQ. The CDR3 is 15 amino acids. V lost 11 bases to trimming and J lost 0 bases, with 14 bases between them. The CDR3 sequence is CASQGASSGANVLTF. The CDR3, as DNA: TGTGCCTCCCAGGGCGCGAGCTCTGGGGCCAACGTCCTGACTTTC.

This rearrangement joins TRBV7-9 to TRBJ2-7; 7 nucleotides agree with TRBD2. Per germline, CDR1 SEHNR and CDR2 FQNEAQ (reference sequence). The CDR3 is made up of 15 amino acids. V lost 0 bases to trimming and J lost 3 bases; unmatched junction nucleotides: 5. CDR3 residues: CASSLAGGGYYEQYF. The CDR3 DNA is TGTGCCAGCAGCTTAGCTGGCGGGGGTTACTACGAGCAGTACTTC.

V is TRBV6-1 and J is TRBJ1-2, with 7 nucleotides matching TRBD1. V lost 4 bases, J lost 0 bases, and 5 bases stayed unmatched. Germline CDR1 MNHNS, CDR2 SASEGT. This CDR3 has 15 amino acids. The CDR3 bases are TGTGCCAGCAGTGCCCAGGGACAGACTAACTATGGCTACACCTTC. This gives the protein CASSAQGQTNYGYTF.

The chain couples TRBV15 to TRBJ1-1; the D is unclear. Germline V lookup: CDR1 LNHNV, CDR2 YYDKDF (reference sequence). The CDR3 is made up of 13 amino acids. Trimming removed 11 bases at V and 4 bases at J, with 17 bases between. This CDR3 is CAAARGRATEAFF. In nucleotides, the CDR3 is TGTGCCGCTGCACGTGGGAGGGCCACTGAAGCTTTCTTT.

The genes are TRBV19 and TRBJ1-5, with 7 bases identical to TRBD1. V trimming: 7 bases; J trimming: 4 bases; junction bases outside the gene matches: 7. Germline V gene data show CDR1 as LNHDA and CDR2 as SQIVND (reference sequence). The CDR3 is 14 residues long. The CDR3 spells CASNMGQKNQPQHF. In nucleotides, the CDR3 is TGTGCCAGTAATATGGGACAGAAGAATCAGCCCCAGCATTTT.

V is TRBV7-9 and J is TRBJ2-7, with 7 bases that match TRBD1. The V gene's germline CDR1 is SEHNR and CDR2 FQNEAQ (reference sequence). Germline trimming cut 4 bases from V and 1 base from J; bases unmatched to any gene: 7. The CDR3 contains 15 residues. CDR3 sequence (DNA): TGTGCCAGCAGCTCCGGGACAGATCTATCCTACGAGCAGTACTTC. It is translated as CASSSGTDLSYEQYF.

The V call is TRBV29-1, the J call TRBJ1-3; unclear D gene. The CDR3 length is 12 residues. Germline CDR1 is SQVTM and CDR2 is ANQGSEA. V gave up 6 bases and J gave up 3 bases, with 9 bases separating them. The CDR3 is CSVLISGNTIYF. In DNA form, the CDR3 reads TGCAGCGTGTTAATCAGTGGAAACACCATATATTTT.